This T cell receptor beta chain was sequenced for a study of CD8 T cells in Susac syndrome. General observations from the study: Regarding the TCR sequencing and HLA analysis, the study admitted that a relatively small number of individuals were involved.

TCR beta sequencing was performed on blood CD8+ and CD4+ T cells. Healthy donors acted as controls, with matching for age and sex. Random-hexamer reverse transcription was applied to about 0.45 to 1 ug RNA. Across 54 Vbeta and 13 Jbeta, TCR beta CDR3 was amplified with immunoSEQ multiplex PCR. One entry per CDR3 protein, called by TCRdb with MiXCR from the immunoSEQ multiplex PCR reads. The sample has roughly 180,000 distinct CDR3 sequences, around 96% seen once. A remark on this clonotype: The antigen is undetermined.

V lost 0 bases to trimming and J lost 0 bases, with 22 bases between them. The CDR3 contains 20 residues. Germline assignment: CDR1 MGHRA and CDR2 YSYEKL. The sample comprised CD4+ T cells from PBMCs. The chain has TRBV4-1 and TRBJ2-3; D is perhaps TRBD2 (5 bases). This TCR was sampled from a human donor in good health. Here the CDR3 reads CASSQDLTSVGGRSTDTQYF. CDR3 nucleotide sequence: TGCGCCAGCAGCCAAGATCTTACCAGCGTCGGAGGAAGAAGCACAGATACGCAGTATTTT.